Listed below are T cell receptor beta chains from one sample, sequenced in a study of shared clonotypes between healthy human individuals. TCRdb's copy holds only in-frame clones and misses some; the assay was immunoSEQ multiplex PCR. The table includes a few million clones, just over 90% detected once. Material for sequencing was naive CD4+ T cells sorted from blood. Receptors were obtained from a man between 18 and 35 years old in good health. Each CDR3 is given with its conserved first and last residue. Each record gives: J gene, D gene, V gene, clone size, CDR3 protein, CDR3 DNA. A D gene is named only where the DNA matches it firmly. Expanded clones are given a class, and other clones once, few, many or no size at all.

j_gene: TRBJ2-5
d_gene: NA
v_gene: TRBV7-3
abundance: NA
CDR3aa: CASSATRTEETQYF
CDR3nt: TGTGCCAGCAGCGCTACTCGGACAGAGGAGACCCAGTACTTC

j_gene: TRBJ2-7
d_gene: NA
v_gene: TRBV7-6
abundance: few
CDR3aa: CASSAGTPGYEQYF
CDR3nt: TGTGCCAGCAGCGCCGGGACACCGGGATACGAGCAGTACTTC

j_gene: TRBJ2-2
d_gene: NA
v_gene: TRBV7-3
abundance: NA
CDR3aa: CASSWRNTGELFF
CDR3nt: TGTGCCAGCAGCTGGAGGAACACCGGGGAGCTGTTTTTT

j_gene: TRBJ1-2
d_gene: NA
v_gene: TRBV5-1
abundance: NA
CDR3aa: CASSADTTANYGYTF
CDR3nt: TGCGCCAGCAGCGCTGATACGACAGCTAACTATGGCTACACCTTC

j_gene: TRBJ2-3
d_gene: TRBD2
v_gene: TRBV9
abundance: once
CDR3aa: CASSVTGSGGTDTQYF
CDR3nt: TGTGCCAGCAGCGTAACGGGTAGCGGGGGGACAGATACGCAGTATTTT

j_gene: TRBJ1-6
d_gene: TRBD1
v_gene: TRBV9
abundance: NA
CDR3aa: CASTKLGTVNSPLHF
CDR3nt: TGTGCCAGCACCAAACTCGGGACAGTTAATTCACCCCTCCACTTT

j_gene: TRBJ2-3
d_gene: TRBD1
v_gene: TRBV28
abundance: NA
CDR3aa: CASSRTRSGTGGDTQYF
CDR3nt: TGTGCCAGCAGTCGAACCCGCTCCGGGACAGGGGGAGATACGCAGTATTTT

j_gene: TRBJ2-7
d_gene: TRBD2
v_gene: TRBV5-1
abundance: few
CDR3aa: CASSLTSGTYEQYF
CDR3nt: TGCGCCAGCAGCTTAACTAGCGGGACCTACGAGCAGTACTTC

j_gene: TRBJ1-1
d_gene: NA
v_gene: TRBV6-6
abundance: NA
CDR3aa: CASSRGALNTEAFF
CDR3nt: TGTGCCAGCTCCCGTGGGGCGCTGAACACTGAAGCTTTCTTT

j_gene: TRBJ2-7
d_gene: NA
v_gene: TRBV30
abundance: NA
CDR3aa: CAWSESGSFGAEQYF
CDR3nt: TGTGCCTGGAGCGAGTCTGGCAGTTTCGGGGCGGAGCAGTACTTC

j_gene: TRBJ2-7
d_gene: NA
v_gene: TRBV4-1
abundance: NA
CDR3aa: CASSHLGYSGTEPYEQYF
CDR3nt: TGCGCCAGCAGCCACCTTGGATATTCCGGGACCGAACCCTACGAGCAGTACTTC

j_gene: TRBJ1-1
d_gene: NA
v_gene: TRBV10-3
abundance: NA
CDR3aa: CATGLGPPPEAFF
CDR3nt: TGTGCCACAGGATTAGGGCCCCCTCCTGAAGCTTTCTTT

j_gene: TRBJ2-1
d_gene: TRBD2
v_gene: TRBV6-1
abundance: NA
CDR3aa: CASSEKTSGRAGSNEQFF
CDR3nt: TGTGCCAGCAGTGAAAAGACTAGCGGGAGGGCCGGTTCTAATGAGCAGTTCTTC

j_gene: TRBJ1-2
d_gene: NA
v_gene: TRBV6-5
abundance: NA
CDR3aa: CASSRKVANYGYTF
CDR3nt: TGTGCCAGCAGTCGGAAGGTAGCTAACTATGGCTACACCTTC

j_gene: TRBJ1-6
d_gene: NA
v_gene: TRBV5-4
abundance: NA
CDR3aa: CASSSEGQGNSPLHF
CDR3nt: TGTGCCAGCAGTTCTGAAGGGCAGGGGAATTCACCCCTCCACTTT

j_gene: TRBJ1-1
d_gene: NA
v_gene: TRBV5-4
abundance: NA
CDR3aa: CASSFALGAGNTEAFF
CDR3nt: TGTGCCAGCAGCTTCGCCCTGGGGGCGGGGAACACTGAAGCTTTCTTT

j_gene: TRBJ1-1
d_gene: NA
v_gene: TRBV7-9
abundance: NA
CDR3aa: CASSLEGPGDYTEAFF
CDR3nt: TGTGCCAGCAGCTTAGAGGGTCCGGGGGACTACACTGAAGCTTTCTTT

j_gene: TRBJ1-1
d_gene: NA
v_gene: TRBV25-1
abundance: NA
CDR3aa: CASKMTANTEAFF
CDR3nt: TGTGCCAGCAAAATGACGGCGAACACTGAAGCTTTCTTT

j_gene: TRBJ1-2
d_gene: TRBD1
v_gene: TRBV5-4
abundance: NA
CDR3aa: CASSLGFVYTGDLDGYTF
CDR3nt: TGTGCCAGCAGCTTGGGTTTTGTTTATACAGGGGACCTAGATGGCTACACCTTC

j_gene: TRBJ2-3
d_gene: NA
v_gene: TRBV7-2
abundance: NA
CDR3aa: CASSTSLGTDTQYF
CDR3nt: TGTGCCAGCAGTACTAGCTTGGGTACAGATACGCAGTATTTT

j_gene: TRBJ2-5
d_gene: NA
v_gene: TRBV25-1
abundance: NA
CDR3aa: CASSEGGRAQRETQYF
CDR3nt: TGTGCCAGCAGTGAAGGAGGAAGGGCCCAGCGGGAGACCCAGTACTTC

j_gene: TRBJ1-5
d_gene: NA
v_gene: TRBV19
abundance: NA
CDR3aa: CASSIQGTDNQPQHF
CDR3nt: TGTGCCAGTAGTATACAAGGGACGGATAATCAGCCCCAGCATTTT

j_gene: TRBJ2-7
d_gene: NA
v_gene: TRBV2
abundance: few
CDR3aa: CASRGRGKQYF
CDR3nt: TGTGCCAGCAGGGGGCGGGGAAAGCAGTACTTC

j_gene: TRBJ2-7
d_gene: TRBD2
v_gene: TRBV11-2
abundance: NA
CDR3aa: CASSLDSSGSHYEQYF
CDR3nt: TGTGCCAGCAGCTTAGATAGCAGCGGGAGCCACTACGAGCAGTACTTC

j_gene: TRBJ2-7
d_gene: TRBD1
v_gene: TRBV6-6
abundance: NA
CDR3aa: CASSHRDRGSYEQYF
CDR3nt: TGTGCCAGCAGCCACCGGGACAGGGGCTCCTACGAGCAGTACTTC

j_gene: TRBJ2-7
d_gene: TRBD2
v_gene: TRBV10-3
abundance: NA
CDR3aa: CAISLAGTYEQYF
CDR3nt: TGTGCCATCAGTCTAGCGGGGACCTACGAGCAGTACTTC

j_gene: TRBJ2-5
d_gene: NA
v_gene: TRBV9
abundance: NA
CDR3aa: CASSVELAQETQYF
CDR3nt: TGTGCCAGCAGCGTAGAACTGGCCCAAGAGACCCAGTACTTC

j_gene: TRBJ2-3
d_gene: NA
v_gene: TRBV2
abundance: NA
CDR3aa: CAINRASTDTQYF
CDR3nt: TGTGCCATCAATAGAGCAAGCACAGATACGCAGTATTTT

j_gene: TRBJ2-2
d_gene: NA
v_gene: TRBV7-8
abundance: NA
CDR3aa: CASSLSSRSGELFF
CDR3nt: TGTGCCAGCAGCTTAAGCTCGAGATCCGGGGAGCTGTTTTTT

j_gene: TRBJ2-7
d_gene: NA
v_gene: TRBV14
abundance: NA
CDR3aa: CASSQDRLVIRTVYEQYF
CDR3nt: TGTGCCAGCAGCCAAGATCGACTTGTAATCAGGACAGTCTACGAGCAGTACTTC

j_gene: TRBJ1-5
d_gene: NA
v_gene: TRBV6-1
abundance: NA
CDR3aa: CASSLQGRNQPQHF
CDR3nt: TGTGCCAGCAGTTTACAGGGCCGGAATCAGCCCCAGCATTTT

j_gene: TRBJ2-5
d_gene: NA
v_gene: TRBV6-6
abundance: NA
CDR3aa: CASSHQETQYF
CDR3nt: TGTGCCAGCAGTCACCAAGAGACCCAGTACTTC

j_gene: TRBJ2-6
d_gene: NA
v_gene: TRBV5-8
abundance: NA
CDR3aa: CASSLGTASGANVLTF
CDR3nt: TGTGCCAGCAGCTTGGGGACAGCCTCAGGGGCCAACGTCCTGACTTTC

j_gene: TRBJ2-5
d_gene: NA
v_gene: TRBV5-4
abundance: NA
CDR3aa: CASSSPGAGETQYF
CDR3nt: TGTGCCAGCAGCTCACCGGGGGCCGGGGAGACCCAGTACTTC

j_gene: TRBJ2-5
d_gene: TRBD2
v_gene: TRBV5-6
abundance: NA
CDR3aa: CASSWGGQETQYF
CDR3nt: TGTGCCAGCAGCTGGGGGGGCCAAGAGACCCAGTACTTC

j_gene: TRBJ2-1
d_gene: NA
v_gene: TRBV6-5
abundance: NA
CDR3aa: CASRRGGENNEQFF
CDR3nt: TGTGCCAGCCGTCGGGGCGGGGAGAACAATGAGCAGTTCTTC

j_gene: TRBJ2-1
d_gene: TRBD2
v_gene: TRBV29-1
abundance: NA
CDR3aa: CSVAYEGTRAYNEQFF
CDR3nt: TGCAGCGTTGCTTATGAGGGGACTAGGGCCTACAATGAGCAGTTCTTC

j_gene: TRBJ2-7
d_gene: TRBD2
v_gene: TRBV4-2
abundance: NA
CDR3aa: CASSPISGLAGAVYEQYF
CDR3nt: TGTGCCAGCAGCCCCATCAGCGGCCTAGCGGGGGCCGTTTACGAGCAGTACTTC

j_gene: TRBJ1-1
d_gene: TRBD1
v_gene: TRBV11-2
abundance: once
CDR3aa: CASSLLTGGTGKTEAFF
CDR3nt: TGTGCCAGCAGTTTATTAACCGGCGGGACAGGGAAGACTGAAGCTTTCTTT

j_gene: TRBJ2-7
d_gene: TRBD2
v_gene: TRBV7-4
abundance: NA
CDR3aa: CASSLIPTRGTYEQYF
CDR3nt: TGTGCCAGCAGCCTCATACCTACGCGGGGGACCTACGAGCAGTACTTC

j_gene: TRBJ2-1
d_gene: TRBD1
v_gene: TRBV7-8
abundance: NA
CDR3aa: CASSLNIGQGASGRYNEQFF
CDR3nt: TGTGCCAGCAGCTTGAATATCGGACAGGGGGCAAGCGGGAGGTACAATGAGCAGTTCTTC

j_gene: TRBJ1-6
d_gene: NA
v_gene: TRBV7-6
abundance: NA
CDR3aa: CASSLVVGNNSPLHF
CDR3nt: TGTGCCAGCAGCTTAGTGGTAGGGAATAATTCACCCCTCCACTTT

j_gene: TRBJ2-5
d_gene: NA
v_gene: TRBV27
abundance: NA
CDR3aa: CASSLPNQETQYF
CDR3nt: TGTGCCAGCAGTTTACCCAACCAAGAGACCCAGTACTTC

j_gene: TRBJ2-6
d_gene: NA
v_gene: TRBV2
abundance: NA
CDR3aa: CASSESRSSGANVLTF
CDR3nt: TGTGCCAGCAGTGAATCTCGAAGCTCTGGGGCCAACGTCCTGACTTTC

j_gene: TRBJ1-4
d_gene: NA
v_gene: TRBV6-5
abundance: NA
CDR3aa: CASSYSSGEKLFF
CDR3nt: TGTGCCAGCAGTTACTCTTCAGGGGAAAAACTGTTTTTT

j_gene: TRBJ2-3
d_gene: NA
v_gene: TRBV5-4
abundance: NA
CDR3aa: CASRKGGLGTDTQYF
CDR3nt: TGTGCCAGCAGGAAAGGGGGTCTTGGCACAGATACGCAGTATTTT

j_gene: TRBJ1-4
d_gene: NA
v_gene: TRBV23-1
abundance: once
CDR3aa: CASSSSLRLFF
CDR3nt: TGCGCCAGCAGTTCATCTCTCCGGCTGTTTTTT

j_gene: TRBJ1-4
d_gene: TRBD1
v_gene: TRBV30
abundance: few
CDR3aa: CAWTTGGGEKLFF
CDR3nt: TGTGCCTGGACTACAGGGGGCGGTGAAAAACTGTTTTTT

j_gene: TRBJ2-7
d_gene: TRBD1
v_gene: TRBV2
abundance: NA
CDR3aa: CASSPGTGLGEQYF
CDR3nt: TGTGCCAGCAGCCCCGGGACAGGGCTAGGCGAGCAGTACTTC